The 11 T cell receptor beta chains listed next were all sequenced from one sample in a study of PD-1 blockade in classical Hodgkin lymphoma (dated by TCRdb to between 2020 and 2021). Library preparation used the immunoSEQ multiplex PCR assay. This immuneACCESS table, as held by TCRdb, lists in-frame sequences with V and J called but not all clones. Of the missing ones, under half trace to an unresolved V gene in checked studies; the others have no known cause. Across this sample there are about 110,000 clones, with about nine tenths seen only once. In total, the top ten clones hold 20% of the sample. According to the study, the label for this sample's time point signals: cycle 2 day 1 (C2D1) of nivolumab. All trial patients had relapsed after autologous stem cell transplantation, with cohorts A, B and C differing in prior brentuximab vedotin exposure. The sequenced sample was peripheral blood mononuclear cells (PBMCs), obtained before the second cycle of nivolumab. These receptors were collected from a human donor with classical Hodgkin lymphoma.

This chain uses TRBV30 with TRBJ2-3; 8 positions agree with TRBD1. This CDR3 spans 13 amino acids. V was pared by 5 bases and J by 5 bases, with 6 bases of the junction left unmatched. The germline CDR1 and CDR2 sequences are GTSNPN and SVGIG (reference sequence). The CDR3 spells CAWDRTGLDTQYF. Written as DNA, the CDR3 is TGTGCCTGGGATCGGACAGGGTTAGATACGCAGTATTTT.

This clone was seen just once. V usage is TRBV25-1 and J usage is TRBJ2-7; 12 positions match TRBD2. The CDR3 consists of 16 residues. Germline V lookup: CDR1 MGHDK, CDR2 SYGVNS. The V segment lost 2 bases and the J segment 4 bases; nucleotides outside the gene matches: 6. Here the CDR3 DNA reads TGTGCCAGCAGTGAAGGGAGACTAGCGGGAGAATACGAGCAGTACTTC. This encodes CASSEGRLAGEYEQYF.

V is TRBV27 and J is TRBJ2-7; possibly TRBD1 for D (5 bases). The germline V and J ends were trimmed by 1 base and 2 bases, with 12 bases remaining between them. The germline V gene has CDR1 MNHEY and CDR2 SMNVEV (reference sequence). The CDR3 sequence is 15 residues long. In DNA form, the CDR3 reads TGTGCCAGCAGTTTATACCAGTTAGGGGCCTACGAGCAGTACTTC. Protein product: CASSLYQLGAYEQYF.

This sequence joins TRBV4-1 and TRBJ2-2; D might be TRBD2 (5 bases). This CDR3 has 16 residues. V dropped 3 bases and J dropped 6 bases, with 17 bases sitting between them. Per the germline V gene, CDR1 is MGHRA and CDR2 is YSYEKL. In DNA form, the CDR3 reads TGCGCCAGCAGCCAGCCGGGTACTAGATTCCCCGGGGAGCTGTTTTTT. It codes for CASSQPGTRFPGELFF.

This clone was counted a single time. This rearrangement joins TRBV30 to TRBJ2-2; unclear D gene. V lost 1 base and J lost 5, with 11 bases in between. This CDR3 spans 14 amino acids. CDR1 and CDR2 (germline): GTSNPN, SVGIG (reference sequence). The CDR3 DNA is TGTGCCTGGAGTGAGAGTCCTGGGACCGGGGAGCTGTTTTTT. This translates into CAWSESPGTGELFF.

This clone was counted a few times. This chain joins TRBV6-1 and TRBJ2-7, with 7 nucleotides matching TRBD1. This CDR3 is 14 amino acids long. V gave up 8 bases and J gave up 0 bases; unmatched junction bases: 7. The germline CDR1 and CDR2 sequences are MNHNS and SASEGT. In DNA form, the CDR3 reads TGTGCCAGCCACAGACAGGGCTACTCCTACGAGCAGTACTTC. Amino acid sequence: CASHRQGYSYEQYF.

The count of this clone is one. The V call is TRBV2, the J call TRBJ1-4; no firm D call. The CDR3 extends over 14 amino acids. V was shortened by 4 bases and J by 16 bases, with 22 bases between the two germline ends. Germline CDR1 and CDR2: SNHLY and FYNNEI. Written as DNA, the CDR3 is TGTGCCAGCAGTGTAGGTAGCTCCCTCGCTCGGCAGTTTTTT. Its translation: CASSVGSSLARQFF.

This chain connects TRBV11-2 to TRBJ2-7; D perhaps matches TRBD1 (5 bases). The CDR3 runs to 15 residues. V lost 0 bases to trimming and J lost 5 bases, with 14 bases between them. The germline V gene encodes CDR1 SGHAT and CDR2 FQNNGV. CDR3 protein: CASSLEVARGHEQYF. The CDR3 bases are TGTGCCAGCAGCTTAGAGGTGGCTAGGGGCCACGAGCAGTACTTC.

The J gene is TRBJ1-1, the V gene TRBV27; no definite D call. This CDR3 comprises 12 residues. Trimming took off 6 bases at V and 6 bases at J, with 11 bases between the two ends. Germline CDR1 MNHEY, CDR2 SMNVEV (reference sequence). CDR3 region: CASSSYGAEAFF. Here the CDR3 DNA reads TGTGCCAGCAGCTCCTATGGGGCTGAAGCTTTCTTT.

This clone was detected many times. This chain connects TRBV25-1 to TRBJ2-7, with a weak D call TRBD2 (6 bases). CDR3 length equals 17 residues. The V end lost 4 bases, the J end lost 6 bases, and 25 bases lay between the germline ends. Per germline, CDR1 MGHDK and CDR2 SYGVNS. CDR3: CASSGKRAGRDFSEQYF. CDR3 nucleotides: TGTGCCAGCAGTGGAAAAAGAGCTGGGCGGGACTTTTCCGAGCAGTACTTC.

This chain joins TRBV6-6 and TRBJ1-5; D is undetermined. The V end was cut by 2 bases, the J end by 4 bases, with 15 bases between. This CDR3 has 16 amino acids. From germline, CDR1 is MNHNY and CDR2 SVGAGI (reference sequence). The DNA of the CDR3 is TGTGCCAGCAGTTACGGCCCCCGACGGGCGAATCAGCCCCAGCATTTT. Amino acid sequence: CASSYGPRRANQPQHF.